The text below deals with one TCR beta chain. The data were produced by immunoSEQ multiplex PCR, yet TCRdb's version contains in-frame clones alone and is incomplete. Found here are 40,000 to 50,000 clones, 85% to 90% of them singletons; the top ten hold about 10%. This specimen belongs to a study of blood T cell repertoires in COVID-19. As for the study in general: PBMCs, B-cell-depleted T cells, or T cells provided the cDNA or gDNA that made up the material.

The V gene's germline CDR1 is MNHEY and CDR2 SMNVEV (reference sequence). The CDR3 is 13 residues long. Trimming shortened V by 6 bases and J by 5 bases, and 13 bases separated the two germline ends. The receptor's source is a man aged 25-40 years with active or convalescent COVID-19. Sequences were obtained from peripheral blood. The chain carries TRBV27 and TRBJ1-2, with D possibly matching TRBD1 (6 bases). CDR3 in amino acids: CASRADRRYGYTF. CDR3 DNA: TGTGCCAGCAGGGCGGACAGACGATATGGCTACACCTTC.